This TCR beta chain emerged from a study of T cell responses to AZD1222 COVID-19 vaccine. Study overall: Samples with a second dose at about 4 or about 12 weeks were pooled together.

Broader study findings: Most donors were white British and more were female, and clonal diversity was possibly underestimated. Per reports, nearly half of all spike-specific TCRs target regions that are unmutated in variants.

Sequencing used immunoSEQ multiplex PCR; TCRdb keeps in-frame clones, though not all of them. Of tens of thousands of clones listed, roughly 89% are singletons. V shed 3 bases and J 4 bases; nucleotides not matched to a gene: 3. The CDR3 has 15 amino acids. From germline, CDR1 is KGHDR and CDR2 SFDVKD. For this clone: Its antigen is currently unknown.

The chain has TRBV24-1 and TRBJ1-3; 9 nucleotides align to TRBD1. The sequence derives from an adult in good health. The sequenced sample was peripheral blood, obtained on day 0 of AZD1222 vaccination. The CDR3 coding sequence is TGTGCCACCAGTGATACGACAGGGGGAGGAAACACCATATATTTT. This codes for CATSDTTGGGNTIYF.